The 7 T cell receptor beta chains given below trace back to one sample, sequenced in a study of blood T cells in healthy people across ages. Together with a sample-barcoded 5' primer, a J-beta primer mix was included in a second PCR lasting roughly 6 to 12 cycles. TCRdb re-derived calls from the 5' RACE reads in MiXCR, one entry per CDR3 protein. The sample has around 900,000 distinct CDR3 sequences, just over 50% seen once. Sequenced material: blood. These receptors were collected from a woman aged 55 to 70 in good health.

The chain uses TRBV27 and TRBJ1-4; 9 bases align to TRBD1. This CDR3 contains 16 residues. The V gene's germline CDR1 is MNHEY and CDR2 SMNVEV (reference sequence). J gave up 8 bases and V 5 bases, and 12 bases lay outside the gene matches. The CDR3 is CASSPPLGTGFEKLFF. The CDR3 DNA is TGTGCCAGCAGTCCGCCCCTCGGGACAGGGTTCGAAAAACTGTTTTTT.

The J gene is TRBJ1-2, the V gene TRBV28, with TRBD1 matching 11 bases. The CDR3 length is 13 residues. Trimming removed 6 bases from V and 8 bases from J; junction bases left unmatched: 5. The V gene's germline CDR1 is MDHEN and CDR2 SYDVKM. CDR3 protein: CASRAGQGGGYTF. The DNA for the CDR3 is TGTGCCAGCAGAGCGGGACAGGGGGGCGGCTACACCTTC.

The chain combines TRBV6-5 with TRBJ2-3; TRBD2 is a possible D gene (6 bases). The CDR3 loop spans 13 amino acids. Germline V CDR1 and CDR2: MNHEY, SVGAGI. The V end was cut by 8 bases, the J end by 4 bases, with 13 bases between. The CDR3 DNA reads TGTGCCAGCGGGGACTTGAGGGCAGATACGCAGTATTTT. Translation gives CASGDLRADTQYF.

V usage is TRBV7-9 and J usage is TRBJ2-5, with 11 bases aligning to TRBD2. The CDR3 runs 15 residues. J was trimmed by 11 bases and V by 11 bases; bases with no gene match: 19. Germline V gene data show CDR1 as SEHNR and CDR2 as FQNEAQ (reference sequence). DNA for the CDR3: TGTGCCGGATCAAGAGGGACTAGCGGATACAATGAGCAGTACTTC. This encodes CAGSRGTSGYNEQYF.

V is TRBV7-9 and J is TRBJ2-7; 7 bases align to TRBD1. The CDR3 contains 14 residues. CDR1 and CDR2 (germline): SEHNR, FQNEAQ (reference sequence). The J segment lost 3 bases and the V segment lost 3 bases, leaving 5 bases of the junction unmatched. The CDR3 DNA is TGTGCCAGCAGCTTCCCGGGACAGCACTACGAGCAGTACTTC. Translating it yields CASSFPGQHYEQYF.

The chain joins TRBV12-3 or TRBV12-4 to TRBJ2-1; D gene ambiguous. This CDR3 spans 14 amino acids. Trimming removed 6 bases at V and 4 bases at J, with 13 bases between. The CDR3 is CASSYSGGYNEQFF. The CDR3 coding sequence is TGTGCCAGCAGCTATTCGGGCGGTTACAATGAGCAGTTCTTC.

The V call is TRBV2, the J call TRBJ2-4, with TRBD1 matching over 9 bases. The end of the DNA aligns better with TRBJ2-7, so the J call may be wrong. In germline, CDR1 is SNHLY, CDR2 FYNNEI. This CDR3 region has 15 residues. The CDR3 region is CASSEDTGGIYEQYF. The CDR3 nucleotides are TGTGCCAGCAGTGAGGATACAGGGGGCATCTACGAGCAGTACTTC.